The 16 T cell receptor beta chains below all came from one sample that was sequenced in a study of blood T cell repertoires in COVID-19. Generated by immunoSEQ multiplex PCR, the TCRdb table keeps only in-frame clones and is missing some. Counted here are more than 60,000 clones, around 90% occurring once; the ten biggest clones make up about 9.4%. The sample taken for sequencing was PBMCs or T cells enriched from blood (not recorded which). All receptors come from a woman aged 40 to 50 who had recovered from COVID-19.

This clone was found once. The CDR3 loop is CASSSQSSGVADTQYF. The CDR3 region has the DNA TGTGCCAGCAGCTCCCAATCTAGCGGGGTAGCAGATACGCAGTATTTT. V usage is TRBV5-4 and J usage is TRBJ2-3, with 9 bases identical to TRBD2. CDR1 is SGHNT, CDR2 YYREEE, per germline (reference sequence). V gave up 3 bases and J gave up 4 bases; unmatched junction bases: 9. This CDR3 comprises 16 residues.

CDR3 sequence (DNA): TGTGCCAGCAAGAAGGAGGAGTCTCCGGGCGGTGAGCAGTTCTTC. Translating gives CASKKEESPGGEQFF. The rearrangement joins TRBV7-6 to TRBJ2-1, with D maybe TRBD2 (5 bases). The V gene's germline CDR1 is SGHVS and CDR2 FNYEAQ. V was clipped by 7 bases and J by 9 bases, with 22 bases between them. This CDR3 contains 15 residues.

This chain links TRBV3-1 (or the pseudogene TRBV3-2) with TRBJ2-1; TRBD2 is a possible D gene (6 bases). V dropped 4 bases and J dropped 9 bases, with 13 bases sitting between them. This CDR3 comprises 13 residues. Germline V gene data show CDR1 as LGHDT and CDR2 as YNNKEL (reference sequence). DNA for the CDR3: TGTGCCAGCAGCCCCCCGGGACTTCCTGAGCAGTTCTTC. Its translation: CASSPPGLPEQFF.

This chain connects TRBV9 to TRBJ1-2, with no clear D. Trimming cost V 0 bases and J 2 bases, with 5 bases left between them. Per germline, CDR1 SGDLS and CDR2 YYNGEE. The CDR3 is made up of 13 amino acids. This CDR3 reads CASSVDPNYGYTF. The CDR3 DNA reads TGTGCCAGCAGCGTAGATCCGAACTATGGCTACACCTTC.

This clone was counted a single time. The DNA for the CDR3 is TGCGCCAGCACTCCATCAGGGAACCAGGTCGGGGAGCTGTTTTTT. It encodes CASTPSGNQVGELFF. The chain is built from TRBV5-1 and TRBJ2-2; D might be TRBD1 (5 bases). Germline assignment: CDR1 SGHRS and CDR2 YFSETQ. V was cut by 6 bases and J by 7 bases, with 19 bases left in between. The CDR3 sequence is 15 residues long.

The chain joins TRBV3-1 (or the pseudogene TRBV3-2) to TRBJ2-5; no clear D. The V gene lost 3 bases and the J gene lost 0 bases, with 11 bases spanning the gap. The CDR3 consists of 15 residues. The germline V gene encodes CDR1 LGHDT and CDR2 YNNKEL (reference sequence). The CDR3 nucleotides read TGTGCCAGCAGCCATCAGACTGGGTACCAAGAGACCCAGTACTTC. This gives the protein CASSHQTGYQETQYF.

The rearrangement uses TRBV11-2 and TRBJ2-3; unclear D gene. CDR3 size: 14 residues. V was pared by 1 base and J by 0 bases, with 5 bases between. Germline CDR1 reads SGHAT; CDR2 reads FQNNGV. Here the CDR3 reads CASSLGASTDTQYF. For the CDR3, the DNA is TGTGCCAGCAGCTTAGGAGCCAGCACAGATACGCAGTATTTT.

V and J are TRBV18 and TRBJ1-1; no clear D gene. The CDR3 totals 13 residues. Germline CDR1 reads KGHSH; CDR2 reads LQKENI. Trimming took 6 bases from V and 5 from J, leaving 13 bases between them. CDR3 protein: CASSAQVWTEAFF. DNA of the CDR3: TGTGCCAGCTCCGCCCAGGTGTGGACTGAAGCTTTCTTT.

The chain employs TRBV3-1 (or the pseudogene TRBV3-2) and TRBJ1-2; TRBD1 might be the D (6 bases). CDR1 LGHDT and CDR2 YNNKEL come from the germline V gene (reference sequence). V lost 3 bases to trimming and J lost 1 base, with 9 bases between them. The CDR3 contains 14 residues. This CDR3 reads CASSQGAINYGYTF. The CDR3 DNA is TGTGCCAGCAGCCAGGGGGCGATTAACTATGGCTACACCTTC.

The genes are TRBV4-1 and TRBJ1-2, with 7 bases matching TRBD1. CDR1 is MGHRA and CDR2 is YSYEKL in the germline V gene. The CDR3 is made up of 15 amino acids. V lost 0 bases and J lost 4; bases outside the gene matches: 5. In nucleotides, the CDR3 is TGCGCCAGCAGCCAAGATCCGACAGGGACCTATGGCTACACCTTC. It specifies CASSQDPTGTYGYTF.

The chain links TRBV11-2 to TRBJ1-2, with a possible D match to TRBD1 (6 bases). The CDR3 spans 16 residues. V gave up 5 bases and J gave up 0 bases, with 16 bases separating them. Germline assignment: CDR1 SGHAT and CDR2 FQNNGV. This CDR3 reads CASSPQTGTSNYGYTF. For the CDR3, the DNA is TGTGCCAGCAGCCCACAAACAGGGACCTCTAACTATGGCTACACCTTC.

The V gene is TRBV3-1 (or the pseudogene TRBV3-2), the J gene TRBJ1-6; D gene ambiguous. Germline lookup yields CDR1 LGHDT and CDR2 YNNKEL (reference sequence). The CDR3 sequence is 13 residues long. V gave up 1 base and J gave up 14 bases, with 12 bases separating them. The CDR3 here is CASSQADTRSLHF. The CDR3 region has the DNA TGTGCCAGCAGCCAAGCCGACACCCGTTCCCTCCACTTT.

This chain links TRBV10-3 with TRBJ2-7, with 8 bases matching TRBD1. Germline V gene data show CDR1 as ENHRY and CDR2 as SYGVKD. The CDR3 runs to 14 residues. V gave up 10 bases and J gave up 1 base; unmatched junction bases: 9. CDR3 in DNA: TGTGCCACGGCGCAGACAGGGGATTCCTACGAGCAGTACTTC. Its protein is CATAQTGDSYEQYF.

The V call is TRBV19, the J call TRBJ1-4; D perhaps matches TRBD1 (5 bases). V was clipped by 4 bases and J by 0 bases, with 15 bases between them. The CDR3 is 17 amino acids. The V gene's germline CDR1 is LNHDA and CDR2 SQIVND (reference sequence). CDR3: CASSTWGVIATNEKLFF. The CDR3 DNA sequence: TGTGCCAGTAGTACCTGGGGGGTAATTGCAACTAATGAAAAACTGTTTTTT. The full variable domain, rest sourced from reference TRBV19 and TRBJ1-4, is DGGITQSPKYLFRKEGQNVTLSCEQNLNHDAMYWYRQDPGQGLRLIYYSQIVNDFQKGDIAEGYSVSREKKESFPLTVTSAQKNPTAFYLCASSTWGVIATNEKLFFGSGTQLSVL.

The chain employs TRBV2 and TRBJ1-5, with TRBD1 matching 7 bases. V lost 5 bases and J lost 1; bases outside the gene matches: 8. Germline loops: CDR1 SNHLY, CDR2 FYNNEI. The CDR3 consists of 16 residues. CDR3 sequence reads: CASSLHYRGSNQPQHF. In nucleotides, the CDR3 is TGTGCCAGCAGTTTACATTACAGGGGAAGCAATCAGCCCCAGCATTTT.

The chain recombines TRBV3-1 (or the pseudogene TRBV3-2) with TRBJ2-5, with TRBD2 identical over 9 bases. Germline trimming cut 8 bases from V and 1 base from J; bases unmatched to any gene: 5. Germline CDR1 and CDR2: LGHDT and YNNKEL (reference sequence). This CDR3 comprises 14 residues. In DNA form, the CDR3 reads TGTGCCAGCGAAGTTAGCGGGGGCCAAGAGACCCAGTACTTC. Translated, it gives CASEVSGGQETQYF.